The 6 T cell receptor beta chains below were found in one sample sequenced in a study of blood T cell repertoires in COVID-19. Here immunoSEQ multiplex PCR was the method, and the copy in TCRdb shows in-frame clones only, minus some. The sample has 170,000 or so clones; around 87% are singletons. The source material was peripheral blood. These receptors came from a middle-aged man with active or convalescent COVID-19.

This chain joins TRBV18 and TRBJ1-6; perhaps TRBD1 as D (5 bases). The CDR3 contains 14 residues. Germline values: CDR1 KGHSH, CDR2 LQKENI. Trimming pared 3 bases from V and 10 bases from J, leaving 13 bases between. The CDR3 DNA reads as TGTGCCAGCTCACCTGCGGGGACTGGCTCACCCCTCCACTTT. The encoded protein is CASSPAGTGSPLHF.

This chain joins TRBV4-1 and TRBJ2-7; 8 positions agree with TRBD1. This CDR3 has 15 amino acids. From germline, CDR1 is MGHRA and CDR2 YSYEKL. V dropped 4 bases and J dropped 3; count of bases not matched to a gene: 8. The CDR3 here is CASSPSQGAVYEQYF. The CDR3 DNA reads TGCGCCAGCAGCCCTAGTCAGGGGGCGGTCTACGAGCAGTACTTC.

The V call is TRBV28, the J call TRBJ1-2, with D perhaps TRBD1 (5 bases). Germline V gene lookup returns CDR1 MDHEN and CDR2 SYDVKM. Trimming took off 3 bases at V and 7 bases at J, with 15 bases between the two ends. The CDR3 length is 14 residues. The CDR3 here is CASSFLVREGGYTF. In DNA, the CDR3 is TGTGCCAGCAGTTTTTTGGTCAGGGAGGGTGGCTACACCTTC.

This sequence joins TRBV3-1 (or the pseudogene TRBV3-2) and TRBJ1-6; D might be TRBD1 (5 bases). This CDR3 comprises 15 residues. The ends were cut back, 5 bases at V and 6 bases at J, with 14 bases in the middle. In germline, CDR1 is LGHDT, CDR2 YNNKEL (reference sequence). The CDR3 sequence: CASSTGQARNSPLHF. CDR3 bases: TGTGCCAGCAGCACCGGACAAGCGCGTAATTCACCCCTCCACTTT.

V and J are TRBV5-1 and TRBJ1-1; D remains ambiguous. This CDR3 is 14 amino acids long. The V gene lost 3 bases and the J gene lost 0 bases, with 9 bases spanning the gap. From germline, CDR1 is SGHRS and CDR2 YFSETQ. The CDR3 sequence is CASSSTPMNTEAFF. CDR3 coding DNA: TGCGCCAGCAGCTCGACACCGATGAACACTGAAGCTTTCTTT.

This chain connects TRBV28 to TRBJ1-5, with 8 positions matching TRBD1. Trimming at V came to 5 bases and at J to 11 bases, leaving 5 bases not matched to a gene. This CDR3 contains 12 residues. The V gene's germline CDR1 is MDHEN and CDR2 SYDVKM. DNA of the CDR3: TGTGCCAGCAGTGACAGGGGTGAGGCCCAGCATTTT. Translating it yields CASSDRGEAQHF.